The entry below gives a single T cell receptor (beta chain) sequence along with its context. The record originates from a study of blood T cell repertoires in COVID-19. Study context: Collection of acute and convalescent COVID-19 samples took place in the United States, Italy and Spain. The analysed material was cDNA or gDNA that came from T cells, B-cell-depleted T cells, or PBMCs.

V was pared by 0 bases and J by 6 bases, with 5 bases of the junction left unmatched. This CDR3 contains 15 residues. CDR1 is LGHNA and CDR2 is YSLEER in the germline V gene. In the original processing: Using reference gene primer amplification, nucleated cell counts were estimated. Sequenced by immunoSEQ multiplex PCR; TCRdb stores in-frame clones only, minus some. D and trimming were read from the DNA, whereas the V and J calls and clone size are those reported in that table. There are some 76,000 clones in the sample; almost 85% occur only once, and approximately 10% lies in the top ten. The source is a man in his forties or fifties with acute or convalescent COVID-19. The rearrangement uses TRBV4-3 and TRBJ2-1; 7 bases line up with TRBD1. Sequencing used peripheral blood. CDR3 loop: CASSQDRDSRNEQFF. The CDR3 DNA follows: TGCGCCAGCAGCCAAGATCGGGACAGTCGCAATGAGCAGTTCTTC.